The 23 T cell receptor beta chains presented below share a single source sample, sequenced in a study of blood T cell repertoires in COVID-19. Sequencing was performed with immunoSEQ multiplex PCR; in TCRdb, only in-frame clones are kept and a portion is missing. Here the sample spans fewer than 200,000 clones, roughly nine tenths being singletons. Sequencing used peripheral blood. These receptors originate from a man in his 70s with active or convalescent COVID-19.

V gene TRBV19 combines with J gene TRBJ2-7; 8 bases map to TRBD2. The V gene's germline CDR1 is LNHDA and CDR2 SQIVND (reference sequence). J gave up 2 bases and V 1 base, and 4 bases lay outside the gene matches. This CDR3 is 15 amino acids long. CDR3 protein: CASSIAGRDTYEQYF. Written as DNA, the CDR3 is TGTGCCAGTAGTATAGCCGGGAGGGACACCTACGAGCAGTACTTC.

This chain connects TRBV30 to TRBJ1-4; 9 bases are shared with TRBD1. V lost 3 bases to trimming and J lost 10 bases; unmatched junction nucleotides: 6. The CDR3 runs 13 residues. Germline CDR1 reads GTSNPN; CDR2 reads SVGIG (reference sequence). The CDR3 bases are TGTGCCTGGAGGGGACAGGGATTCGGAAAACTGTTTTTT. It translates to CAWRGQGFGKLFF.

On this clone itself: At the DNA level, this CDR3 is encoded by other sequences in the same sample as well. The chain joins TRBV7-9 to TRBJ2-5; unclear D gene. V lost 1 base to trimming and J lost 5 bases, with 8 bases between them. CDR3 length equals 13 residues. The germline V gene encodes CDR1 SEHNR and CDR2 FQNEAQ (reference sequence). In DNA form, the CDR3 reads TGTGCCAGCAGCTTAGGCGGTTTGGAGACCCAGTACTTC. Protein: CASSLGGLETQYF.

The J gene is TRBJ1-2, the V gene TRBV6-5; 10 bases are shared with TRBD1. CDR3 size: 14 residues. V was clipped by 5 bases and J by 7 bases; unmatched bases: 7. Per the germline V gene, CDR1 is MNHEY and CDR2 is SVGAGI. CDR3 sequence (DNA): TGTGCCAGCAGTACCAGGACAGGGGGACTTGGCTACACCTTC. It is translated as CASSTRTGGLGYTF.

CDR3 sequence (DNA): TGTGCCAGCAGTTTACTTTTCGGACAGGGGATTTATTCACCCCTCCACTTT. It is translated as CASSLLFGQGIYSPLHF. The chain combines TRBV27 with TRBJ1-6, with 9 bases fitting TRBD1. V lost 2 bases and J lost 8; bases outside the gene matches: 10. Germline V gives CDR1 MNHEY, CDR2 SMNVEV (reference sequence). The CDR3 is 17 amino acids.

CDR3 amino acids: CASSATGLQPQHF. The CDR3 region has the DNA TGTGCCAGCAGCGCCACAGGGCTCCAGCCCCAGCATTTT. This chain uses TRBV2 with TRBJ1-5, with D perhaps TRBD1 (6 bases). V gave up 6 bases and J gave up 7 bases, with 13 bases separating them. CDR3 length equals 13 residues. Germline V gene data show CDR1 as SNHLY and CDR2 as FYNNEI.

The chain carries TRBV12-3 or TRBV12-4 and TRBJ1-4, with 7 bases fitting TRBD1. The length of the CDR3 is 13 residues. After removal of 6 bases from V and 5 bases from J, the junction contained 3 bases not matched to a gene. The CDR3 protein is CASRWDRNEKLFF. The CDR3, as DNA: TGTGCCAGCAGGTGGGACAGAAATGAAAAACTGTTTTTT.

The gene calls are TRBV7-2 and TRBJ2-1; the match to TRBD2 covers 9 bases. Germline CDR1 is SGHTA and CDR2 is FQGNSA. This CDR3 is built from 16 residues. V lost 2 bases to trimming and J lost 7 bases; unmatched junction nucleotides: 9. This chain's CDR3 is CASSLHGAGGVNEQFF. The CDR3 nucleotides are TGTGCCAGCAGCTTACATGGAGCGGGAGGTGTGAATGAGCAGTTCTTC.

The rearrangement uses TRBV19 and TRBJ1-3; D possibly corresponds to TRBD1 (5 bases). The germline V gene has CDR1 LNHDA and CDR2 SQIVND (reference sequence). With 4 bases removed from V and 1 base from J, the gap between germline ends came to 8 bases. The CDR3 length is 14 residues. The CDR3 region has the DNA TGTGCCAGTAGTAATCGGGGGTCTGGAAACACCATATATTTT. It translates to CASSNRGSGNTIYF. Filled out from reference TRBV19 and TRBJ1-3, the complete variable domain reads DGGITQSPKYLFRKEGQNVTLSCEQNLNHDAMYWYRQDPGQGLRLIYYSQIVNDFQKGDIAEGYSVSREKKESFPLTVTSAQKNPTAFYLCASSNRGSGNTIYFGEGSWLTVV.

This clone was seen a handful of times. V and J are TRBV11-2 and TRBJ1-1; TRBD1 matches 8 bases. V lost 9 bases, J lost 2 bases, and 11 bases stayed unmatched. The CDR3 runs to 15 residues. Germline CDR1 SGHAT, CDR2 FQNNGV. CDR3 nucleotides: TGTGCCAGTTCCCTGGGGACAGGAGATAACACTGAAGCTTTCTTT. Protein: CASSLGTGDNTEAFF.

The chain combines TRBV2 with TRBJ2-7; no firm D call. V gave up 4 bases and J gave up 9 bases, with 10 bases separating them. CDR1 and CDR2 (germline): SNHLY, FYNNEI. The CDR3 totals 11 residues. The DNA for the CDR3 is TGTGCCAGCAGTGTTTCAGGAAGGCAGTACTTC. This codes for CASSVSGRQYF.

This chain joins TRBV5-1 and TRBJ1-1; D ambiguous. Germline CDR1 SGHRS, CDR2 YFSETQ. V lost 4 bases and J lost 8, with 18 bases in between. The CDR3 length is 14 residues. The CDR3 loop is CASSPGWEGGEAFF. The CDR3 DNA is TGCGCCAGCAGCCCCGGATGGGAGGGAGGAGAAGCTTTCTTT.

The rearrangement uses TRBV28 and TRBJ1-2, with a weak D call TRBD1 (6 bases). The CDR3 consists of 11 residues. CDR1 is MDHEN and CDR2 is SYDVKM in the germline V gene. With 6 bases removed from V and 6 bases from J, the gap between germline ends came to 8 bases. This CDR3 reads CASSPGDGYTF. In DNA form, the CDR3 reads TGTGCCAGCAGCCCAGGGGATGGCTACACCTTC.

The V and J genes are TRBV6-5 and TRBJ1-4; D is undetermined. The CDR3 consists of 12 residues. V was pared by 8 bases and J by 8 bases, with 12 bases between. The germline V gene has CDR1 MNHEY and CDR2 SVGAGI. In nucleotides, the CDR3 is TGTGCCAGCTCCACCGCGCACGAAAAACTGTTTTTT. Translation: CASSTAHEKLFF.

Remarks on this clone: At one of its ends the junction is not consistent with the germline gene, which may arise from a read error. The chain employs TRBV7-7 and TRBJ2-7, with 10 bases fitting TRBD1. This CDR3 comprises 13 residues. Germline values: CDR1 SSHAT, CDR2 FNYEAQ (reference sequence). The CDR3 loop reads CASSRDRGEEQYF. In DNA, the CDR3 is TGTGCTAGCAGCCGGGACAGGGGAGAAGAGCAGTACTTC.

The rearrangement uses TRBV5-1 and TRBJ2-2, with 7 nucleotides matching TRBD1. This CDR3 has 16 residues. V lost 4 bases, J lost 6 bases, and 12 bases stayed unmatched. The germline gives CDR1 SGHRS, CDR2 YFSETQ. The CDR3 DNA is TGCGCCAGCAGCCTGACAGGGCTGGAGTTAGCCGGGGAGCTGTTTTTT. Residues: CASSLTGLELAGELFF.

V and J are TRBV7-6 and TRBJ1-1; TRBD1 is a possible D gene (5 bases). The germline CDR1 and CDR2 sequences are SGHVS and FNYEAQ. The CDR3 length is 15 residues. V was shortened by 5 bases and J by 5 bases, with 18 bases between the two germline ends. The CDR3 nucleotides read TGTGCCAGCAGCCAGGGAGGGTACGGTATAACTGAAGCTTTCTTT. Its protein is CASSQGGYGITEAFF.

The chain combines TRBV7-9 with TRBJ2-7, with TRBD1 matching over 9 bases. CDR1 is SEHNR and CDR2 is FQNEAQ in the germline V gene (reference sequence). Trimming cost V 3 bases and J 3 bases; bases outside gene matches: 9. The CDR3 extends over 16 amino acids. The CDR3: CASSFVFGTGHYEQYF. The CDR3 DNA follows: TGTGCCAGCAGCTTCGTTTTTGGGACAGGGCACTACGAGCAGTACTTC.

The CDR3 protein is CASSVGDRAGGYTF. The CDR3 DNA reads as TGTGCCAGCAGTGTAGGGGACAGGGCGGGAGGCTACACCTTC. The rearrangement uses TRBV2 and TRBJ1-2, with TRBD1 matching 9 bases. The CDR3 is 14 residues long. V dropped 4 bases and J dropped 8; count of bases not matched to a gene: 8. Germline V gene sequence: CDR1 SNHLY, CDR2 FYNNEI.

This rearrangement joins TRBV5-1 to TRBJ1-4; TRBD1 matches at 7 bases. V gave up 2 bases and J gave up 0 bases; unmatched junction bases: 4. Germline CDR1 SGHRS, CDR2 YFSETQ. CDR3 length: 16 residues. Here the CDR3 reads CASSLGQVATNEKLFF. DNA of the CDR3: TGCGCCAGCAGCTTAGGACAGGTGGCAACTAATGAAAAACTGTTTTTT.

This clone was seen more than once but under ten times. This chain joins TRBV6-6 and TRBJ1-2, with no clear D. CDR1 is MNHNY, CDR2 SVGAGI, per germline (reference sequence). CDR3 length: 13 amino acids. V was clipped by 0 bases and J by 6 bases, with 8 bases between them. The DNA of the CDR3 is TGTGCCAGCAGTTACTCCAGGCGGGATGGCTACACCTTC. This gives the protein CASSYSRRDGYTF.

The rearrangement uses TRBV6-5 and TRBJ1-2, with 7 bases matching TRBD1. This CDR3 is built from 14 residues. The trim removed 4 bases at V and 5 bases at J, leaving 7 bases unmatched. Germline-derived CDR1 and CDR2 are MNHEY and SVGAGI. This CDR3 reads CASSSPGQSYGYTF. For the CDR3, the DNA is TGTGCCAGCAGTTCGCCGGGACAGAGTTATGGCTACACCTTC.

V is TRBV9 and J is TRBJ1-2; 9 nucleotides agree with TRBD1. Trimming cost V 4 bases and J 0 bases; bases outside gene matches: 10. This CDR3 spans 17 amino acids. CDR1 and CDR2 from the germline V gene are SGDLS and YYNGEE. In nucleotides, the CDR3 is TGTGCCAGCAGCCGGACAGGGGTAGCCCTAGCTAACTATGGCTACACCTTC. Amino acids: CASSRTGVALANYGYTF.